What follows are 3 T cell receptor beta chains derived from one specimen sequenced in a study of shared clonotypes between healthy human individuals. Profiled with immunoSEQ multiplex PCR; TCRdb holds only in-frame clones, not every one. Of some 2,000,000 clones detected, 95% appear once; the ten largest clones hold around 0.13%. Sequences were obtained from naive CD4+ T cells sorted from blood. As to subset: CD45RA+ positively selected. The source is a man younger than 35 in good health.

The chain carries TRBV2 and TRBJ1-5; 7 bases are shared with TRBD1. Germline loops: CDR1 SNHLY, CDR2 FYNNEI. The CDR3 runs 12 residues. The ends lost 8 bases at V and 7 bases at J; junction bases unmatched: 5. DNA of the CDR3: TGTGCCAGCCACAGGGGTGGGCAGCCCCAGCATTTT. Its protein is CASHRGGQPQHF.

V and J are TRBV2 and TRBJ2-7, with D possibly TRBD1 on 6 matching bases. The V gene lost 3 bases and the J gene lost 3 bases, with 15 bases spanning the gap. Germline values: CDR1 SNHLY, CDR2 FYNNEI. The CDR3 runs 15 residues. CDR3 amino acids: CASSDLPQGGYEQYF. The CDR3 nucleotides are TGTGCCAGCAGTGATCTTCCCCAAGGGGGCTACGAGCAGTACTTC.

The V gene is TRBV30, the J gene TRBJ1-6; weak D call: TRBD1 (6 bases). The germline V gene encodes CDR1 GTSNPN and CDR2 SVGIG (reference sequence). Trimming took off 0 bases at V and 7 bases at J, with 10 bases between the two ends. This CDR3 has 14 amino acids. The CDR3 region is CAWSVSRGNSPLHF. Written as DNA, the CDR3 is TGTGCCTGGAGTGTATCCAGGGGAAATTCACCCCTCCACTTT.